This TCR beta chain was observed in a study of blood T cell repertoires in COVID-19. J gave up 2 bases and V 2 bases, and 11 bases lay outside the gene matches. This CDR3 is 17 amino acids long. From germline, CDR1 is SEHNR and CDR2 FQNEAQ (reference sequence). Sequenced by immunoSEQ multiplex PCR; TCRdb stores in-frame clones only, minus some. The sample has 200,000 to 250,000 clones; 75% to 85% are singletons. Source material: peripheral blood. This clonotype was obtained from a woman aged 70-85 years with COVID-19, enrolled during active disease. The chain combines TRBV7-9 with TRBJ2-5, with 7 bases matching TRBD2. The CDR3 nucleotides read TGTGCCAGCAGCTTACGGCCTCTACTAGCGTCTCAAGAGACCCAGTACTTC. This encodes CASSLRPLLASQETQYF.